The subject of this entry is one T cell receptor (beta chain). This entry comes from a study of technical replicates of blood from a handful of donors. The protocol was immunoSEQ multiplex PCR, while the TCRdb copy is restricted to in-frame clones and leaves out a portion. There are 100,000 or so clones in the sample; approximately 96% occur only once, and roughly 0.35% lies in the top ten. Germline loops: CDR1 MNHEY, CDR2 SMNVEV (reference sequence). Trimming took 2 bases from V and 4 from J, leaving 12 bases between them. The CDR3 loop spans 14 amino acids. Sequencing was carried out using T cells isolated from PBMCs. V and J are TRBV27 and TRBJ2-7, with D possibly being TRBD2 (6 bases). The TCR sequence derives from a human donor in good health. CDR3 sequence reads: CASSLGKGGYEQYF. Written as DNA, the CDR3 is TGTGCCAGCAGTTTAGGGAAAGGAGGGTACGAGCAGTACTTC.